This T cell receptor (beta chain) was profiled in a study of shared clonotypes between healthy human individuals. Germline V lookup: CDR1 SGDLS, CDR2 YYNGEE. J lost 5 bases, V lost 4 bases, and 9 bases had no gene match. This CDR3 has 15 amino acids. Profiling relied on immunoSEQ multiplex PCR, and the TCRdb table lists in-frame clones only, not all of them. The table records millions of clones, roughly nine tenths of them present only once. This TCR derives from a young man in good health. J is TRBJ1-1 and V is TRBV9, with TRBD1 matching 9 bases. Sequences were obtained from naive CD4+ T cells sorted from blood. Regarding subset: CD45RA+ positively selected. The CDR3, as DNA: TGTGCCAGCAGCAAACAGGGGGCGGAGGGTACTGAAGCTTTCTTT. This sequence encodes CASSKQGAEGTEAFF.